The 28 T cell receptor beta chains below were found in one sample sequenced in a study of blood T cell repertoires in COVID-19. Libraries were prepared by immunoSEQ multiplex PCR; TCRdb keeps only in-frame clonotypes and omits some of them. The sample consists of over 250,000 clones, 75% to 90% of them appearing once. The sequencing input was peripheral blood. The source is a woman aged 70-85 years with COVID-19, enrolled during active disease.

About this clone itself: Distinct nucleotide sequences in the sample also encode this CDR3. The chain recombines TRBV30 with TRBJ1-5, with 8 positions matching TRBD1. Germline CDR1 reads GTSNPN; CDR2 reads SVGIG (reference sequence). The CDR3 is made up of 15 amino acids. Trimming cost V 0 bases and J 3 bases; bases outside gene matches: 4. The CDR3 DNA is TGTGCCTGGAGTGTAGGACAGGGTTCCAATCAGCCCCAGCATTTT. Its protein product is CAWSVGQGSNQPQHF. The whole variable domain, filled in from reference TRBV30 and TRBJ1-5, reads SQTIHQWPATLVQPVGSPLSLECTVEGTSNPNLYWYRQAAGRGLQLLFYSVGIGQISSEVPQNLSASRPQDRQFILSSKKLLLSDSGFYLCAWSVGQGSNQPQHFGDGTRLSIL.

The sample holds many counts of this clone. The chain employs TRBV29-1 and TRBJ2-7, with TRBD2 matching 9 bases. Germline loops: CDR1 SQVTM, CDR2 ANQGSEA. The CDR3 extends over 15 amino acids. Trimming cost V 0 bases and J 8 bases; bases outside gene matches: 11. CDR3 in DNA: TGCAGCGTTGAAGAACTAGCGGGTCCTAACCGGCAGCAGTACTTC. Translation gives CSVEELAGPNRQQYF.

The chain carries TRBV10-3 and TRBJ2-5, with unresolved D. Germline V gives CDR1 ENHRY, CDR2 SYGVKD. The CDR3 is 15 residues long. V was trimmed by 2 bases and J by 1 base, leaving 11 bases between them. The CDR3 coding sequence is TGTGCCATCAGTGAGACTCCCGAAGTCCAAGAGACCCAGTACTTC. Its protein product is CAISETPEVQETQYF.

V gene TRBV21-1 combines with J gene TRBJ1-5; the D call in the table, TRBD1, was not verified against the DNA. TRBV21-1 is a recognized pseudogene. The length of the CDR3 is 17 residues. CDR3 residues: CASFGQGGIVSNQPQHF. The CDR3 DNA sequence: TGTGCCAGCTTTGGACAGGGGGGTATTGTAAGCAATCAGCCCCAGCATTTT.

V usage is TRBV2 and J usage is TRBJ2-7; D perhaps matches TRBD2 (5 bases). Between the trimmed V and J ends, which lost 8 bases and 3 bases, there was a span of 17 bases. CDR1 and CDR2 from the germline V gene are SNHLY and FYNNEI. The CDR3 is made up of 14 amino acids. The CDR3 DNA sequence: TGTGCCAGCCAAAGAGGGCTAGGTCACTACGAGCAGTACTTC. This gives the protein CASQRGLGHYEQYF.

The rearrangement links TRBV19 to TRBJ2-2; D is unclear. Germline-derived CDR1 and CDR2 are LNHDA and SQIVND (reference sequence). This CDR3 is 13 amino acids long. Trimming stripped 5 bases from V and 6 bases from J, with 10 bases between. The CDR3 DNA is TGTGCCAGTAGTTTCGGGTTACCCGGGGAGCTGTTTTTT. Protein: CASSFGLPGELFF.

This chain joins TRBV28 and TRBJ2-2; D ambiguous. Germline loops: CDR1 MDHEN, CDR2 SYDVKM. Trimming took off 3 bases at V and 4 bases at J, with 12 bases between the two ends. The CDR3 is 15 residues long. In nucleotides, the CDR3 is TGTGCCAGCAGTTTTCGGTTTCCGGGCACCGGGGAGCTGTTTTTT. Protein product: CASSFRFPGTGELFF.

Only one count was recorded for this clone. The chain employs TRBV6-5 and TRBJ2-3, with D perhaps matching TRBD1 (5 bases). Germline CDR1 is MNHEY and CDR2 is SVGAGI. The CDR3 has 15 amino acids. V lost 6 bases and J 0 bases, leaving 13 bases between the germline ends. The CDR3, as DNA: TGTGCCAGCAGCCGCGGTGGACATAGCACAGATACGCAGTATTTT. Its translation is CASSRGGHSTDTQYF.

This rearrangement joins TRBV5-6 to TRBJ1-1, with D tentatively TRBD1 (6 bases). Germline values: CDR1 SGHDT, CDR2 YYEEEE. The CDR3 has 13 residues. Deletions cut 4 bases from V and 2 bases from J, with 9 bases between. The CDR3 DNA is TGTGCCAGCAGCACAGGGATAAACACTGAAGCTTTCTTT. It codes for CASSTGINTEAFF.

The gene calls are TRBV18 and TRBJ2-7, with TRBD1 matching over 10 bases. After removal of 3 bases from V and 7 bases from J, the junction contained 6 bases not matched to a gene. Germline CDR1 is KGHSH and CDR2 is LQKENI. The length of the CDR3 is 14 residues. This CDR3 is CASSPGTGDREQYF. The CDR3 DNA reads TGTGCCAGCTCACCCGGGACAGGGGATAGGGAGCAGTACTTC.

This clone was seen a single time. The rearrangement joins TRBV21-1 to TRBJ2-7; the table's D gene call, TRBD1, was not cross checked with the DNA. TRBV21-1 is listed as a pseudogene. The CDR3 covers 20 residues. The CDR3 region is CASSKFSRDPRTVMDYEQYF. For the CDR3, the DNA is TGTGCCAGCAGCAAATTTTCCAGGGATCCAAGGACAGTTATGGACTACGAGCAGTACTTC.

This clone was picked up one time. The chain carries TRBV4-2 and TRBJ2-3, with 9 bases matching TRBD1. CDR3 length: 16 amino acids. Unmatched junction bases numbered 12, after V lost 6 bases and J lost 5 bases. The germline V gene has CDR1 LGHNA and CDR2 YNFKEQ. The CDR3 nucleotides read TGTGCCAGCAGAGCCGGGCAACAGGGGGCGGGAGATACGCAGTATTTT. It translates to CASRAGQQGAGDTQYF.

The chain combines TRBV5-1 with TRBJ1-3; possibly TRBD1 for D (5 bases). The CDR3 contains 15 residues. Per germline, CDR1 SGHRS and CDR2 YFSETQ. Trimming cost V 0 bases and J 8 bases, with 15 bases left between them. As DNA, the CDR3 is TGCGCCAGCAGCTTGGGGCACAGGCTGATGGACACCATATATTTT. Its translation: CASSLGHRLMDTIYF.

This rearrangement joins TRBV5-1 to TRBJ1-2, with TRBD1 identical over 9 bases. V trimming: 3 bases; J trimming: 7 bases; junction bases outside the gene matches: 4. From germline, CDR1 is SGHRS and CDR2 YFSETQ. The length of the CDR3 is 13 residues. The CDR3 loop is CASSYTGGVGYTF. In nucleotides, the CDR3 is TGCGCCAGCAGCTATACAGGGGGCGTTGGCTACACCTTC.

CDR3 in DNA: TGTGCCAGCAGCCCCGCCGCCCGCGACACTGAAGCTTTCTTT. It translates to CASSPAARDTEAFF. This sequence joins TRBV3-1 (or the pseudogene TRBV3-2) and TRBJ1-1, with D unresolved. The CDR3 has 14 amino acids. Trimming removed 4 bases at V and 3 bases at J, with 12 bases between. Germline lookup yields CDR1 LGHDT and CDR2 YNNKEL (reference sequence).

The count of this clone is one. This chain connects TRBV11-2 to TRBJ2-1; 8 nucleotides match TRBD1. The CDR3 spans 16 residues. From germline, CDR1 is SGHAT and CDR2 FQNNGV. Unmatched junction bases numbered 14, after V lost 6 bases and J lost 7 bases. The CDR3: CASRLLSGQGTNEQFF. The CDR3 coding sequence is TGTGCCAGCAGACTATTATCCGGACAGGGTACGAATGAGCAGTTCTTC.

V gene TRBV3-1 (or the pseudogene TRBV3-2) combines with J gene TRBJ2-5, with 12 bases matching TRBD2. This CDR3 has 17 residues. J gave up 5 bases and V 1 base, and 8 bases lay outside the gene matches. The germline CDR1 and CDR2 sequences are LGHDT and YNNKEL (reference sequence). DNA for the CDR3: TGTGCCAGCAGCCAAGCGAGCCTAGCGGGAGGGGGGGAGACCCAGTACTTC. Its protein is CASSQASLAGGGETQYF.

The J gene is TRBJ1-1, the V gene TRBV19, with 9 bases fitting TRBD1. V lost 10 bases, J lost 5 bases, and 5 bases stayed unmatched. Germline CDR1 is LNHDA and CDR2 is SQIVND (reference sequence). This CDR3 is 12 amino acids long. CDR3 DNA: TGTGCCACTCGGGACAGGGCTACTGAAGCTTTCTTT. This encodes CATRDRATEAFF.

Details on this clone: Other DNA sequences in the same sample also yield this CDR3. V is TRBV28 and J is TRBJ1-6, with 8 bases lining up with TRBD1. The trim removed 3 bases at V and 8 bases at J, leaving 3 bases unmatched. Germline V gives CDR1 MDHEN, CDR2 SYDVKM. The CDR3 consists of 14 residues. The CDR3 coding sequence is TGTGCCAGCAGTTTGGGACAGGTGGATTCACCCCTCCACTTT. Amino acid sequence: CASSLGQVDSPLHF. The full variable domain, completed using reference TRBV28 and TRBJ1-6, is DVKVTQSSRYLVKRTGEKVFLECVQDMDHENMFWYRQDPGLGLRLIYFSYDVKMKEKGDIPEGYSVSREKKERFSLILESASTNQTSMYLCASSLGQVDSPLHFGNGTRLTVT.

The chain uses TRBV11-2 and TRBJ2-5, with a weak D call TRBD2 (5 bases). Trimming took off 1 base at V and 5 bases at J, with 11 bases between the two ends. The CDR3 has 14 residues. Germline V gene sequence: CDR1 SGHAT, CDR2 FQNNGV. This chain's CDR3 is CASSLGRELETQYF. The CDR3 bases are TGTGCCAGCAGCTTAGGTAGGGAGTTGGAGACCCAGTACTTC.

J is TRBJ1-2 and V is TRBV6-5, with a tentative D call TRBD1 (5 bases). The ends were cut back, 6 bases at V and 2 bases at J, with 10 bases in the middle. The germline gives CDR1 MNHEY, CDR2 SVGAGI. The CDR3 runs to 13 residues. The CDR3 is CASRPDRNYGYTF. Here the CDR3 DNA reads TGTGCCAGCAGACCAGACAGAAACTATGGCTACACCTTC.

V gene TRBV2 combines with J gene TRBJ2-7, with D tentatively TRBD2 (6 bases). The CDR3 length is 15 residues. In germline, CDR1 is SNHLY, CDR2 FYNNEI. V lost 7 bases and J 0 bases, leaving 16 bases between the germline ends. The CDR3 DNA sequence: TGTGCCAGCACCGGAGGGTTAACCATCTCCTACGAGCAGTACTTC. This encodes CASTGGLTISYEQYF.

V gene TRBV27 combines with J gene TRBJ2-5; maybe TRBD2 (5 bases). CDR1 and CDR2 from the germline V gene are MNHEY and SMNVEV (reference sequence). The ends were cut back, 0 bases at V and 2 bases at J, with 13 bases in the middle. The CDR3 runs to 16 residues. CDR3 DNA sequence: TGTGCCAGCAGTTTATCAGGAAGAGGGCCACAAGAGACCCAGTACTTC. Translating it yields CASSLSGRGPQETQYF.

The V gene is TRBV6-5, the J gene TRBJ2-5; 7 bases map to TRBD1. V lost 8 bases and J lost 2; bases outside the gene matches: 5. Germline V gene lookup returns CDR1 MNHEY and CDR2 SVGAGI. The CDR3 spans 13 residues. CDR3 sequence: CASARGHQETQYF. CDR3 nucleotide sequence: TGTGCCAGCGCGAGGGGGCATCAAGAGACCCAGTACTTC.

This sequence joins TRBV27 and TRBJ2-1; 13 bases are shared with TRBD2. The germline gives CDR1 MNHEY, CDR2 SMNVEV (reference sequence). The V and J ends lost 5 bases and 5 bases, in that order; junction bases with no gene match: 6. The CDR3 sequence is 16 residues long. Here the CDR3 DNA reads TGTGCCAGCAGTCCGTGGACTAGCGGGGGAGACAATGAGCAGTTCTTC. Its translation: CASSPWTSGGDNEQFF.

This sequence joins TRBV7-8 and TRBJ2-7, with TRBD2 matching 10 bases. Germline V gene sequence: CDR1 SGHVS, CDR2 FQNEAQ. With 0 bases clipped from V and 4 bases from J, the junction kept 0 bases outside the gene matches. There are 14 residues in the CDR3. The CDR3, as DNA: TGTGCCAGCAGCTTAGCTAGCGGGAGGTACGAGCAGTACTTC. Translated: CASSLASGRYEQYF.

J is TRBJ1-1 and V is TRBV7-9; no clear D. The V gene's germline CDR1 is SEHNR and CDR2 FQNEAQ (reference sequence). The CDR3 consists of 13 residues. The V gene lost 5 bases and the J gene lost 4 bases, with 11 bases spanning the gap. DNA for the CDR3: TGTGCCAGCAGCCCACTAGACGGCACTGAAGCTTTCTTT. As protein: CASSPLDGTEAFF. The full variable domain, in which reference TRBV7-9 and TRBJ1-1 provide the parts outside the CDR3, is DTGVSQNPRHKITKRGQNVTFRCDPISEHNRLYWYRQTLGQGPEFLTYFQNEAQLEKSRLLSDRFSAERPKGSFSTLEIQRTEQGDSAMYLCASSPLDGTEAFFGQGTRLTVV.

This chain links TRBV28 with TRBJ1-4; D might be TRBD1 (5 bases). Trimming removed 3 bases from V and 2 bases from J, with 16 bases in between. Germline lookup yields CDR1 MDHEN and CDR2 SYDVKM. The CDR3 is 17 residues long. CDR3 residues: CASSFGGEGMTNEKLFF. DNA for the CDR3: TGTGCCAGCAGTTTTGGGGGGGAAGGAATGACTAATGAAAAACTGTTTTTT.